These 2 T cell receptor beta chains share one sample of origin, sequenced in a study of blood T cell repertoires in COVID-19. Sequenced by immunoSEQ multiplex PCR; TCRdb stores in-frame clones only, minus some. The sample yields some 100,000 clones, about 74% seen once. The sample consisted of peripheral blood. The receptors were sampled from a man in his 70s with COVID-19, enrolled during active disease.

The CDR3, as DNA: TGTGCCAGCTCCAAAGCACTTCCGGGGGGAACTGATGGGGCCAACGTCCTGACTTTC. Its translation: CASSKALPGGTDGANVLTF. This chain links TRBV18 with TRBJ2-6, with 7 bases lining up with TRBD2. The CDR3 loop spans 19 amino acids. The germline CDR1 and CDR2 sequences are KGHSH and LQKENI. V lost 6 bases, J lost 3 bases, and 17 bases stayed unmatched. The full variable domain, its missing parts supplied by reference TRBV18 and TRBJ2-6, is NAGVMQNPRHLVRRRGQEARLRCSPMKGHSHVYWYRQLPEEGLKFMVYLQKENIIDESGMPKERFSAEFPKEGPSILRIQQVVRGDSAAYFCASSKALPGGTDGANVLTFGAGSRLTVL.

The chain uses TRBV29-1 and TRBJ1-1; 7 nucleotides line up with TRBD1. V was pared by 5 bases and J by 5 bases, with 5 bases of the junction left unmatched. This CDR3 contains 12 residues. Germline CDR1 reads SQVTM; CDR2 reads ANQGSEA. This CDR3 is CSVSYRGTEAFF. Written as DNA, the CDR3 is TGCAGCGTTTCTTACAGGGGAACTGAAGCTTTCTTT.